These T cell receptor beta chains were read from a single sample in a study of T cell responses to AZD1222 COVID-19 vaccine. The method was immunoSEQ multiplex PCR; TCRdb's version includes in-frame clones alone and lacks a portion of them. The sample includes fewer than 200,000 clones, more than 80% of them seen just once. Sequences were derived from peripheral blood, sampled on day 0 of AZD1222 vaccination. The receptors here all came from an adult in good health. Each CDR3 is given with its conserved first and last residue.

v_call	j_call	cdr3_length	cdr3_aa
TRBV21-1	TRBJ2-5	15	CASNTRKGGEETQYF
TRBV12-1	TRBJ1-4	14	CASSPREGNEKLFF
TRBV6-5	TRBJ2-3	13	CASRISQGGTQYF
TRBV2	TRBJ2-1	13	CASISEAAGAQFF
TRBV7-7	TRBJ2-1	15	CASSSGIRSYNEQFF
TRBV12-3/TRBV12-4	TRBJ2-2	12	CASSLPAGELFF
TRBV7-2	TRBJ1-2	17	CASSLEAQGGSVRGYTF
TRBV7-2	TRBJ1-6	15	CASSTARQGYSPLHF
TRBV3-1/TRBV3-2	TRBJ2-5	14	CASSPGIRQETQYF
TRBV6-6	TRBJ1-6	17	CASSQHSTGDYNSPLHF
TRBV4-1	TRBJ1-2	16	CASSQEGAPRSYGYTF
TRBV5-4	TRBJ2-7	15	CASSLPGLAGEEQYF
TRBV11-2	TRBJ1-5	15	CASSLGTVHNQPQHF
TRBV18	TRBJ2-2	13	CASSPGQAGELFF
TRBV7-9	TRBJ2-5	14	CASSLWTDQETQYF
TRBV7-9	TRBJ2-7	14	CASSLYDRAYEQYF
TRBV27	TRBJ1-2	14	CASRILGSNYGYTF
TRBV11-3	TRBJ2-2	14	CASSAQEGGGELFF
TRBV6-1	TRBJ1-5	15	CASSEAGQSNQPQHF
TRBV6-5	TRBJ1-3	14	CASSPGTSGNTIYF
TRBV19	TRBJ1-4	13	CASSIVTGEKLFF
TRBV7-9	TRBJ2-7	16	CASSHSSERGLYEQYF
TRBV9	TRBJ1-1	16	CASSGRMGATNTEAFF
TRBV7-2	TRBJ1-5	16	CASSSPPGGANQPQHF
TRBV12-3/TRBV12-4	TRBJ1-5	12	CASTTASHSQHF
TRBV6-5	TRBJ2-2	15	CASSRSGGGTGELFF
TRBV28	TRBJ1-4	13	CASGKEQVEKLFF
TRBV30	TRBJ2-3	13	CAWSLPGKDTQYF
TRBV27	TRBJ1-6	12	CASSYYNSPLHF
TRBV5-8	TRBJ2-2	17	CASSLLPRTGNTGELFF
TRBV5-6	TRBJ1-6	14	CASSIRQGTAPLHF
TRBV5-8	TRBJ2-1	14	CASSFTGPYNEQFF
TRBV18	TRBJ1-2	14	CASSPAGTGEGYTF
TRBV10-3	TRBJ1-2	15	CATHRGTGGWYGYTF
TRBV2	TRBJ1-5	15	CASRLDRGALQPQHF
TRBV3-1/TRBV3-2	TRBJ1-5	13	CASSPPGGQPQHF
TRBV19	TRBJ1-6	17	CASSPQGLQGPNSPLHF
TRBV20-1	TRBJ2-5	13	CSASTSGEETQYF
TRBV4-1	TRBJ2-7	15	CASSQDRTGTYEQYF
TRBV28	TRBJ2-2	14	CASSLYGNTGELFF
TRBV10-1	TRBJ2-2	14	CASARQGNTGELFF
TRBV19	TRBJ1-2	12	CASSEGLHGYTF
TRBV7-2	TRBJ2-3	15	CASSSWTGWTDTQYF
TRBV11-3	TRBJ2-1	15	CASSLTSGEYNEQFF
TRBV18	TRBJ2-5	13	CASSPRNQETQYF